The 14 T cell receptor beta chains below were found in one sample sequenced in a study of T cells in Graves' hyperthyroidism and ophthalmopathy (dated by TCRdb to 2018 to 2020). Receptor amplification or capture employed multiplex PCR. Sequencing relied on an Illumina HiSeq 2000. The TCR beta CDR3 regions were amplified from the RNA transcripts. A first-round RT-PCR of the TCR CDR3 used the HTBI primer set with the Qiagen OneStep RT-PCR kit. TCRdb cleaned the public reads at Q25 with fastp, built clones with MiXCR and kept in-frame beta chains. Rows matching on CDR3 protein sequence are summarized as one entry with the most common DNA and genes. Recorded for this sample are hundreds of thousands of distinct CDR3 sequences; 15% to 18% of them occurred a single time. The ten largest clonotypes hold 7.7% of the sample. Material for sequencing was blood. The receptors shown here come from a woman aged 18-30 years with Graves' hyperthyroidism.

There are many counts of this clonotype. The genes are TRBV19 and TRBJ2-7; TRBD2 matches 8 bases. CDR1 is LNHDA and CDR2 is SQIVND in the germline V gene (reference sequence). This CDR3 contains 14 residues. The V segment lost 6 bases and the J segment 0 bases; nucleotides outside the gene matches: 4. The CDR3 region is CASRKTSVSYEQYF. The CDR3 DNA follows: TGTGCCAGTAGGAAGACTAGCGTCTCCTACGAGCAGTACTTC.

This rearrangement joins TRBV19 to TRBJ2-7; 7 bases fit TRBD1. The junction had 12 bases not matched to a gene; V was cut back by 2 bases and J by 2 bases. This CDR3 comprises 17 residues. Per germline, CDR1 LNHDA and CDR2 SQIVND (reference sequence). The CDR3 sequence: CASSISSGTAKTYEQYF. CDR3 nucleotide sequence: TGTGCCAGTAGTATATCGTCCGGGACAGCTAAGACCTACGAGCAGTACTTC.

This clonotype was observed many times. This chain connects TRBV12-3 or TRBV12-4 to TRBJ2-5; D ambiguous. V dropped 5 bases and J dropped 5 bases, with 9 bases sitting between them. The CDR3 extends over 12 amino acids. For the CDR3, the DNA is TGTGCCAGCAGTATTATAGGGGAGACCCAGTACTTC. Its translation is CASSIIGETQYF.

This clonotype was seen more than once but under ten times. The chain employs TRBV2 and TRBJ1-3; D unclear. Germline-derived CDR1 and CDR2 are SNHLY and FYNNEI. V lost 6 bases and J 7 bases, leaving 22 bases between the germline ends. The CDR3 runs to 16 residues. CDR3 DNA: TGTGCCAGCAGCGGACTCAGCCCCCCGTCCCCGAACACCATATATTTT. Amino acid sequence: CASSGLSPPSPNTIYF.

This sequence joins TRBV5-1 and TRBJ2-7; 14 bases agree with TRBD2. The CDR3 extends over 17 amino acids. Germline V CDR1 and CDR2: SGHRS, YFSETQ. The V segment lost 1 base and the J segment 3 bases; nucleotides outside the gene matches: 6. CDR3 loop: CASSLLGLAGVYYEQYF. DNA of the CDR3: TGCGCCAGCAGCTTGTTGGGACTAGCGGGAGTCTACTACGAGCAGTACTTC.

The gene calls are TRBV20-1 and TRBJ2-6, with 8 bases lining up with TRBD2. This CDR3 contains 16 residues. Germline lookup yields CDR1 DFQATT and CDR2 SNEGSKA (reference sequence). Germline trimming cut 3 bases from V and 0 bases from J; bases unmatched to any gene: 4. CDR3 sequence reads: CSASGREISGANVLTF. The DNA of the CDR3 is TGCAGTGCTAGCGGGAGGGAAATCTCTGGGGCCAACGTCCTGACTTTC.

This clonotype has ten or more counts. The rearrangement joins TRBV27 to TRBJ2-5; TRBD2 aligns across 11 bases. There are 22 residues in the CDR3. The germline gives CDR1 MNHEY, CDR2 SMNVEV (reference sequence). Trimming cost V 0 bases and J 1 base; bases outside gene matches: 19. This chain's CDR3 is CASSLSPGGWASGGKLQETQYF. For the CDR3, the DNA is TGTGCCAGCAGTTTATCGCCCGGGGGGTGGGCTAGCGGGGGGAAACTCCAAGAGACCCAGTACTTC.

This clonotype came up many times. V usage is TRBV6-1 and J usage is TRBJ1-2, with D unresolved. Germline V gene sequence: CDR1 MNHNS, CDR2 SASEGT. This CDR3 has 14 amino acids. Between the trimmed V and J ends, which lost 6 bases and 4 bases, there was a span of 15 bases. The CDR3 DNA sequence: TGTGCCAGCAGGACATCTACGGGGATCTATGGCTACACCTTC. Translating gives CASRTSTGIYGYTF.

The table lists this clonotype with many counts. This chain joins TRBV12-3 or TRBV12-4 and TRBJ1-1; the D is unclear. The CDR3 is 17 amino acids. Deletions cut 6 bases from V and 0 bases from J, with 20 bases between. As DNA, the CDR3 is TGTGCCAGCAGCCCCACAAAGACCGGCGCCATGAACACTGAAGCTTTCTTT. Translation: CASSPTKTGAMNTEAFF.

This clonotype was recorded many times. V is TRBV20-1 and J is TRBJ2-1; D possibly corresponds to TRBD2 (6 bases). Germline loops: CDR1 DFQATT, CDR2 SNEGSKA (reference sequence). This CDR3 contains 11 residues. CDR3 loop: CSGSKENEQFF. The CDR3 nucleotides are TGCAGCGGGAGTAAGGAGAATGAGCAGTTCTTC.

The chain recombines TRBV7-9 with TRBJ1-3; 9 bases line up with TRBD1. This CDR3 contains 16 residues. J was trimmed by 2 bases and V by 5 bases; bases with no gene match: 7. Germline V gene sequence: CDR1 SEHNR, CDR2 FQNEAQ (reference sequence). CDR3 sequence reads: CASSSGTGKAGNTIYF. In DNA form, the CDR3 reads TGTGCCAGCAGCAGTGGGACAGGGAAGGCTGGAAACACCATATATTTT.

This clonotype was seen repeatedly, ten times or more. The chain combines TRBV7-9 with TRBJ2-5; D not certain. Germline V gene data show CDR1 as SEHNR and CDR2 as FQNEAQ (reference sequence). V lost 1 base and J 0 bases, leaving 9 bases between the germline ends. The CDR3 contains 15 residues. DNA for the CDR3: TGTGCCAGCAGCTTAGGCGGCGCCTACCAAGAGACCCAGTACTTC. It codes for CASSLGGAYQETQYF.

This chain uses TRBV6-5 with TRBJ2-1, with D uncertain. The germline V and J ends were trimmed by 0 bases and 8 bases, with 8 bases remaining between them. Germline CDR1 MNHEY, CDR2 SVGAGI. The CDR3 length is 13 residues. The CDR3 DNA reads as TGTGCCAGCAGTTACTCGGGCGTAGATGAGCAGTTCTTC. This gives the protein CASSYSGVDEQFF.

This clonotype was seen at least ten times. V usage is TRBV2 and J usage is TRBJ2-1; D is possibly TRBD2 (5 bases). Germline V gene data show CDR1 as SNHLY and CDR2 as FYNNEI. The CDR3 spans 15 residues. Trimming removed 1 base from V and 5 bases from J, with 12 bases in between. CDR3 region: CASSEGLAKNNEQFF. CDR3 nucleotide sequence: TGTGCCAGCAGTGAAGGTCTAGCTAAGAACAATGAGCAGTTCTTC. Full variable domain (outside the CDR3, taken from reference TRBV2 and TRBJ2-1): EPEVTQTPSHQVTQMGQEVILRCVPISNHLYFYWYRQILGQKVEFLVSFYNNEISEKSEIFDDQFSVERPDGSNFTLKIRSTKLEDSAMYFCASSEGLAKNNEQFFGPGTRLTVL.